This entry describes one T cell receptor beta chain. This sample was taken from a study of cytomegalovirus exposure and HLA in healthy donors. The PCR ran on 60 Vbeta and 13 Jbeta primers. The data were produced by immunoSEQ multiplex PCR, yet TCRdb's version contains in-frame clones alone and is incomplete. The sample holds about 100,000 clones. V was shortened by 1 base and J by 3 bases, with 12 bases between the two germline ends. The CDR3 is 16 amino acids. From germline, CDR1 is LGHNA and CDR2 YNFKEQ. The sample was PBMCs. The source is a man over 45 in good health and CMV-seronegative. The J gene is TRBJ2-2, the V gene TRBV4-2; weak D call: TRBD2 (6 bases). The CDR3 coding sequence is TGTGCCAGCAGCCAAGTCCGGGGGACGTACACCGGGGAGCTGTTTTTT. Its translation is CASSQVRGTYTGELFF.